This T cell receptor (beta chain) was found in a study of shared clonotypes between healthy human individuals. TCRdb keeps only in-frame clones here, not all; method: immunoSEQ multiplex PCR. Of over a million clones in the sample, around 78% are singletons; the top ten hold roughly 0.56%. The junction had 12 bases not matched to a gene; V was cut back by 11 bases and J by 2 bases. There are 14 residues in the CDR3. Germline CDR1 and CDR2: MNHNS and SASEGT. This receptor was obtained from a man younger than 30 in good health. Some clones in this sample may be carry-over from other donors' samples. The genes are TRBV6-1 and TRBJ2-7, with TRBD1 matching 7 bases. Sequenced material: memory CD4+ T cells from PBMCs. Subset of the sample: CD45RA-negative fraction. The CDR3 DNA follows: TGTGCCTCCATGGAACAGGGGCAGACCTACGAGCAGTACTTC. Amino acids: CASMEQGQTYEQYF.